One T cell receptor beta chain is described in this entry. No antigen is known for it. This PCR relied on a set of 60 Vbeta primers and 13 Jbeta primers. Sequencing was performed with immunoSEQ multiplex PCR; in TCRdb, only in-frame clones are kept and a portion is missing. The table includes 90,000 to 150,000 clones, about 81% detected once. The V and J ends lost 3 bases and 4 bases, in that order; junction bases with no gene match: 7. CDR3 size: 15 residues. Looked up from germline, CDR1 is GTSNPN and CDR2 is SVGIG (reference sequence). The data stem from a study of cytomegalovirus exposure and HLA in healthy donors. The study's findings and limits: Confirmation in vitro established that a few CMV-associated chains were specific for CMV antigens. A later analysis found TCR association rates differed by HLA locus, highest for DRB1 and lowest for HLA-C.

The chain carries TRBV30 and TRBJ1-3, with TRBD1 identical over 9 bases. Sequenced sample: PBMCs. The sequence was collected from a woman in her forties in good health and CMV-seropositive. The CDR3 DNA reads as TGTGCCTGGAGGGAACAGGGGGCCTCAGGAAACACCATATATTTT. The encoded protein is CAWREQGASGNTIYF. The complete variable domain, with remaining parts taken from reference TRBV30 and TRBJ1-3, reads SQTIHQWPATLVQPVGSPLSLECTVEGTSNPNLYWYRQAAGRGLQLLFYSVGIGQISSEVPQNLSASRPQDRQFILSSKKLLLSDSGFYLCAWREQGASGNTIYFGEGSWLTVV.